This TCR beta chain was captured in a study of cytomegalovirus exposure and HLA in healthy donors. In the PCR, 60 Vbeta and 13 Jbeta primers were used. Generated by immunoSEQ multiplex PCR, the TCRdb table keeps only in-frame clones and is missing some. The sample shows about 180,000 clones, over 70% of them seen only once. The CDR3 extends over 15 amino acids. The ends lost 5 bases at V and 4 bases at J; junction bases unmatched: 10. Germline loops: CDR1 SGHNT, CDR2 YENEEA. The sample taken for sequencing was PBMCs. The sequence was collected from a woman between 50 and 59 years old in good health and CMV-seropositive. The V gene is TRBV11-3, the J gene TRBJ1-1; 7 nucleotides align to TRBD1. CDR3 protein: CASSPRQGGPTEAFF. CDR3 in DNA: TGTGCCAGCAGCCCCCGACAGGGAGGTCCCACTGAAGCTTTCTTT.